This TCR beta chain was sequenced during a study of CD8 T cells in Susac syndrome. Study information: Treatment status at blood draw for the Susac syndrome patients was therapy-naive, corticosteroids, or intravenous immunoglobulin alone.

The RNA input was about 0.5 to 1 ug, and it was reverse transcribed with random hexamers. The TCR beta CDR3 was amplified by immunoSEQ multiplex PCR across 54 Vbeta, 13 Jbeta. In TCRdb, the immunoSEQ multiplex PCR reads were re-called with MiXCR into one record per CDR3 protein. The sample has about 180,000 distinct CDR3 sequences; around 94% are singletons. FACS was used to enrich TEMRA cells, whereas the CD8+ and CD4+ T cells were obtained by negative isolation. The receptor was derived from a human donor with Susac syndrome. The specimen was CD4+ T cells from PBMCs.

DNA of the CDR3: TGTGCCAGCAGCCTCCACGGAGAATTGAACACTGAAGCTTTCTTT. Protein: CASSLHGELNTEAFF. This chain links TRBV7-3 with TRBJ1-1; D is undetermined. CDR3 length: 15 residues. Deletions cut 5 bases from V and 0 bases from J, with 13 bases between. The germline V gene has CDR1 SGHTA and CDR2 FQGTGA.